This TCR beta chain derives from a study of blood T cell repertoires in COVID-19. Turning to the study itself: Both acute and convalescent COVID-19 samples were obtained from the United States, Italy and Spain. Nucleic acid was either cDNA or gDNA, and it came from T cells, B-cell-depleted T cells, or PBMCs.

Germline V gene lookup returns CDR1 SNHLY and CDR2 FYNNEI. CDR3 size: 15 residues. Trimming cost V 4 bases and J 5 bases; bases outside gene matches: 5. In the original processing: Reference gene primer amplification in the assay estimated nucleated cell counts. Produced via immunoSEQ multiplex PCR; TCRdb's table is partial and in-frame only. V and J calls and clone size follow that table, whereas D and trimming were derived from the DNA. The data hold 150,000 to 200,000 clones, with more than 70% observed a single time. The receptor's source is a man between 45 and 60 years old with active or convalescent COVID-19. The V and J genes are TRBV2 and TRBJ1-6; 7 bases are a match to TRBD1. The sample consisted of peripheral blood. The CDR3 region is CASSAQGEHNSPLHF. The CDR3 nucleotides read TGTGCCAGCAGTGCGCAGGGGGAACATAATTCACCCCTCCACTTT. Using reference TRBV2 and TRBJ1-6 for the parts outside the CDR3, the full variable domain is EPEVTQTPSHQVTQMGQEVILRCVPISNHLYFYWYRQILGQKVEFLVSFYNNEISEKSEIFDDQFSVERPDGSNFTLKIRSTKLEDSAMYFCASSAQGEHNSPLHFGNGTRLTVT.